The next 27 T cell receptor beta chains were all read from a single sample in a study of T cell responses to AZD1222 COVID-19 vaccine. The protocol was immunoSEQ multiplex PCR, while the TCRdb copy is restricted to in-frame clones and leaves out a portion. The table has 150,000 to 200,000 clones, under 95% seen once; the top ten hold 1.1%. This specimen was peripheral blood, taken 28 days after the second AZD1222 dose. The receptors come from an adult who received the AZD1222 COVID-19 vaccine.

The rearrangement links TRBV7-8 to TRBJ1-5; 8 bases line up with TRBD1. CDR3 length equals 15 residues. Germline lookup yields CDR1 SGHVS and CDR2 FQNEAQ. Unmatched junction bases numbered 8, after V lost 4 bases and J lost 6 bases. DNA for the CDR3: TGTGCCAGCAGCTGGACAGGGACTGAGGGTCAGCCCCAGCATTTT. Translating gives CASSWTGTEGQPQHF.

V and J are TRBV19 and TRBJ1-2; D gene uncertain. Deletions cut 7 bases from V and 2 bases from J, with 11 bases between. The CDR3 is made up of 13 amino acids. Germline CDR1 is LNHDA and CDR2 is SQIVND (reference sequence). The CDR3, as DNA: TGTGCCAGTACCGGGAGTCTGAACTATGGCTACACCTTC. Residues: CASTGSLNYGYTF. The full variable domain, its missing parts supplied by reference TRBV19 and TRBJ1-2, is DGGITQSPKYLFRKEGQNVTLSCEQNLNHDAMYWYRQDPGQGLRLIYYSQIVNDFQKGDIAEGYSVSREKKESFPLTVTSAQKNPTAFYLCASTGSLNYGYTFGSGTRLTVV.

This clone occurred once. CDR3 coding DNA: TGTGCCTCCTTGTCGCAGGGACTGGAACGGGGGGAGCTGTTTTTT. Translated: CASLSQGLERGELFF. The genes are TRBV24-1 and TRBJ2-2, with D tentatively TRBD2 (6 bases). The CDR3 sequence is 15 residues long. V dropped 12 bases and J dropped 8 bases, with 24 bases sitting between them. In germline, CDR1 is KGHDR, CDR2 SFDVKD.

This chain uses TRBV15 with TRBJ1-5, with TRBD1 matching over 8 bases. The CDR3 is 15 residues long. Germline assignment: CDR1 LNHNV and CDR2 YYDKDF (reference sequence). Trimming took 3 bases from V and 1 from J; bases not matched to a gene: 2. The CDR3 DNA is TGTGCCACCAGCAGGCGGACAGGGAGCAATCAGCCCCAGCATTTT. Translation gives CATSRRTGSNQPQHF.

The chain couples TRBV6-5 to TRBJ1-1; D remains unclear. The CDR3 length is 13 residues. Germline V lookup: CDR1 MNHEY, CDR2 SVGAGI. V was cut by 2 bases and J by 6 bases, with 10 bases left in between. This CDR3 is CASSYAEDSEAFF. The CDR3 coding sequence is TGTGCCAGCAGTTACGCCGAGGATTCTGAAGCTTTCTTT.

This chain uses TRBV24-1 with TRBJ2-7; 8 bases match TRBD2. V lost 4 bases to trimming and J lost 6 bases; unmatched junction nucleotides: 10. The CDR3 runs to 15 residues. Germline V lookup: CDR1 KGHDR, CDR2 SFDVKD. In DNA form, the CDR3 reads TGTGCCACCAGTGACCCCCGGACAAGCGGGGGCGAGCAGTACTTC. Protein: CATSDPRTSGGEQYF.

The chain uses TRBV6-1 and TRBJ1-1; no definite D call. CDR3 size: 17 residues. Germline-derived CDR1 and CDR2 are MNHNS and SASEGT. V dropped 1 base and J dropped 0 bases, with 15 bases sitting between them. The CDR3 DNA reads as TGTGCCAGCAGTGAAGGGTGGTATAGATACATGAACACTGAAGCTTTCTTT. It translates to CASSEGWYRYMNTEAFF.

As concerns this clone: Germline is not matched at one junction end, which may reflect a read error. The rearrangement uses TRBV2 and TRBJ1-5, with D possibly being TRBD1 (6 bases). The CDR3 is 12 residues long. Germline CDR1 and CDR2: SNHLY and FYNNEI. The CDR3 region is CASSEDGRTVGF. In DNA, the CDR3 is TGTGCCAGCAGTGAAGATGGGCGGACAGTGGGTTTT.

The CDR3 here is CASSAWNTEAFF. The CDR3 nucleotides read TGTGCCAGCAGCGCTTGGAACACTGAAGCTTTCTTT. V gene TRBV9 combines with J gene TRBJ1-1, with unresolved D. The CDR3 has 12 residues. With 3 bases removed from V and 1 base from J, the gap between germline ends came to 4 bases. The germline CDR1 and CDR2 sequences are SGDLS and YYNGEE.

The chain combines TRBV6-4 with TRBJ1-3; D is uncertain. Deletions cut 7 bases from V and 2 bases from J, with 9 bases between. The length of the CDR3 is 13 residues. The germline V gene encodes CDR1 MRHNA and CDR2 SNTAGT. The CDR3 coding sequence is TGTGCCAGCATTGCAGGAACTGGAAACACCATATATTTT. Amino acids: CASIAGTGNTIYF.

The genes are TRBV6-1 and TRBJ2-7; the D is unclear. In germline, CDR1 is MNHNS, CDR2 SASEGT. V dropped 2 bases and J dropped 2 bases, with 10 bases sitting between them. This CDR3 comprises 14 residues. The CDR3, as DNA: TGTGCCAGCAGTGAACTCTATAGTACCTACGAGCAGTACTTC. Residues: CASSELYSTYEQYF.

The chain couples TRBV9 to TRBJ1-3; D may be TRBD1 (5 bases). V shed 3 bases and J shed 7 bases, with 17 bases lying between them. CDR3 length: 15 residues. Germline CDR1 SGDLS, CDR2 YYNGEE. The CDR3 nucleotides are TGTGCCAGCAGCGAAGGGGACCGGGTGGCTAACACCATATATTTT. Protein sequence: CASSEGDRVANTIYF.

The chain combines TRBV7-9 with TRBJ1-1; D remains unclear. Trimming cost V 6 bases and J 3 bases, with 17 bases left between them. CDR3 length equals 15 residues. Germline CDR1 reads SEHNR; CDR2 reads FQNEAQ (reference sequence). CDR3 amino acids: CASRKYGVRDTEAFF. The CDR3 bases are TGTGCCAGCAGAAAATATGGGGTTCGGGACACTGAAGCTTTCTTT.

The V and J genes are TRBV9 and TRBJ1-2; 7 bases fit TRBD1. CDR3 length: 15 residues. V lost 3 bases and J lost 2; bases outside the gene matches: 7. CDR1 is SGDLS, CDR2 YYNGEE, per germline. CDR3 region: CASSEGGTENYGYTF. The CDR3 coding sequence is TGTGCCAGCAGCGAGGGAGGGACAGAAAACTATGGCTACACCTTC.

The chain combines TRBV2 with TRBJ1-6; TRBD1 is a possible D gene (5 bases). The ends were cut back, 6 bases at V and 3 bases at J, with 15 bases in the middle. The CDR3 totals 16 residues. Germline-derived CDR1 and CDR2 are SNHLY and FYNNEI. CDR3 residues: CASSGTESFYNSPLHF. In DNA, the CDR3 is TGTGCCAGCAGCGGGACGGAATCTTTCTATAATTCACCCCTCCACTTT.

The CDR3 DNA follows: TGTGCCAGCAGAAGGACAGGCTCCTATGGCTACACCTTC. Protein sequence: CASRRTGSYGYTF. The chain has TRBV12-3 or TRBV12-4 and TRBJ1-2; 7 positions match TRBD1. CDR3 length: 13 amino acids. Trimming took 6 bases from V and 4 from J; bases not matched to a gene: 5.

The gene calls are TRBV18 and TRBJ1-4, with 7 bases identical to TRBD1. CDR1 and CDR2 (germline): KGHSH, LQKENI. This CDR3 has 14 amino acids. V shed 3 bases, J shed 5 bases, and the junction held 3 bases outside the gene matches. The CDR3: CASSPQGVNEKLFF. The DNA of the CDR3 is TGTGCCAGCTCACCTCAGGGGGTCAATGAAAAACTGTTTTTT.

This clone occurred a few times. The V call is TRBV2, the J call TRBJ2-2; 8 positions match TRBD1. CDR3 length: 16 residues. J lost 4 bases, V lost 6 bases, and 10 bases had no gene match. The germline V gene has CDR1 SNHLY and CDR2 FYNNEI. The DNA for the CDR3 is TGTGCCAGCAGGAAGAGACAGGGGTTAAGCACCGGGGAGCTGTTTTTT. As protein: CASRKRQGLSTGELFF.

CDR3 protein: CASSWGSGQWEGDEQFF. The CDR3, as DNA: TGTGCCAGCAGCTGGGGCTCGGGACAGTGGGAAGGCGATGAGCAGTTCTTC. V is TRBV5-5 and J is TRBJ2-1; 7 positions match TRBD1. J gave up 8 bases and V 3 bases, and 17 bases lay outside the gene matches. CDR1 is SGHKS, CDR2 YYEKEE, per germline (reference sequence). The CDR3 covers 17 residues.

The chain employs TRBV7-6 and TRBJ1-6, with no clear D. The CDR3 contains 16 residues. Germline values: CDR1 SGHVS, CDR2 FNYEAQ. Trimming removed 5 bases at V and 4 bases at J, with 15 bases between. DNA of the CDR3: TGTGCCAGCAGCCCAGGACCCCCGGGGTATAATTCACCCCTCCACTTT. It specifies CASSPGPPGYNSPLHF.

J is TRBJ1-3 and V is TRBV3-1 (or the pseudogene TRBV3-2); D may be TRBD1 (5 bases). This CDR3 has 14 amino acids. Germline V gene sequence: CDR1 LGHDT, CDR2 YNNKEL (reference sequence). V was clipped by 2 bases and J by 3 bases, with 8 bases between them. CDR3 in amino acids: CASSQTDSGNTIYF. The CDR3, as DNA: TGTGCCAGCAGCCAAACAGACAGTGGAAACACCATATATTTT.

V gene TRBV12-3 or TRBV12-4 combines with J gene TRBJ2-7; D is uncertain. Between the trimmed V and J ends, which lost 4 bases and 4 bases, there was a span of 11 bases. The CDR3 runs to 13 residues. Written as DNA, the CDR3 is TGTGCCAGCAGTTCCTCCCGAGAGTACGAGCAGTACTTC. This codes for CASSSSREYEQYF.

The rearrangement links TRBV19 to TRBJ1-6; possible D gene TRBD1, 5 bases. Germline CDR1 and CDR2: LNHDA and SQIVND (reference sequence). The CDR3 loop spans 16 amino acids. V lost 2 bases and J 0 bases, leaving 8 bases between the germline ends. The CDR3: CASSINRSSYNSPLHF. The CDR3 DNA follows: TGTGCCAGTAGTATAAACAGGAGCTCCTATAATTCACCCCTCCACTTT.

This chain joins TRBV11-2 and TRBJ2-1; no clear D gene. Germline lookup yields CDR1 SGHAT and CDR2 FQNNGV. V gave up 1 base and J gave up 0 bases, with 7 bases separating them. This CDR3 has 15 amino acids. This CDR3 is CASSLAGSSYNEQFF. The CDR3 DNA reads as TGTGCCAGCAGCTTAGCTGGAAGCTCCTACAATGAGCAGTTCTTC.

This clone was detected once. The chain links TRBV18 to TRBJ1-4, with a weak D call TRBD1 (5 bases). The CDR3 extends over 15 amino acids. Germline-derived CDR1 and CDR2 are KGHSH and LQKENI. With 3 bases removed from V and 3 bases from J, the gap between germline ends came to 11 bases. For the CDR3, the DNA is TGTGCCAGCTCACCGGAGGGACTGTCTAATGAAAAACTGTTTTTT. Protein sequence: CASSPEGLSNEKLFF.

The chain links TRBV19 to TRBJ2-2, with TRBD1 matching over 9 bases. Germline V gene sequence: CDR1 LNHDA, CDR2 SQIVND (reference sequence). V lost 7 bases and J lost 6; bases outside the gene matches: 9. The CDR3 runs to 15 residues. The CDR3 is CASTPGTGWAGELFF. The CDR3 DNA reads TGTGCCAGTACCCCCGGGACAGGGTGGGCCGGGGAGCTGTTTTTT. The full variable domain, rest sourced from reference TRBV19 and TRBJ2-2, is DGGITQSPKYLFRKEGQNVTLSCEQNLNHDAMYWYRQDPGQGLRLIYYSQIVNDFQKGDIAEGYSVSREKKESFPLTVTSAQKNPTAFYLCASTPGTGWAGELFFGEGSRLTVL.

The chain couples TRBV13 to TRBJ1-2, with D perhaps TRBD1 (6 bases). This CDR3 is 15 amino acids long. Per germline, CDR1 PRHDT and CDR2 FYEKMQ (reference sequence). V dropped 4 bases and J dropped 0 bases, with 12 bases sitting between them. CDR3 loop: CASSWTATPNYGYTF. CDR3 coding DNA: TGTGCCAGCAGCTGGACAGCGACTCCTAACTATGGCTACACCTTC.